One sample yielded the 21 T cell receptor beta chains listed below, sequenced in a study of blood T cell repertoires in COVID-19. TCRdb's copy holds only in-frame clones and misses some; the assay was immunoSEQ multiplex PCR. The data contain over 65,000 clones, 75% to 90% of them singletons. Sequencing was done on a sample of peripheral blood. These receptors were obtained from a woman in her forties with active or convalescent COVID-19.

J is TRBJ1-6 and V is TRBV2; 11 positions agree with TRBD1. Looked up from germline, CDR1 is SNHLY and CDR2 is FYNNEI. Germline trimming cut 5 bases from V and 6 bases from J; bases unmatched to any gene: 6. CDR3 length equals 16 residues. CDR3 sequence: CASSTLGTGGNSPLHF. In nucleotides, the CDR3 is TGTGCCAGCAGTACCCTGGGGACAGGGGGTAATTCACCCCTCCACTTT. The whole variable domain, remainder taken from reference TRBV2 and TRBJ1-6, is EPEVTQTPSHQVTQMGQEVILRCVPISNHLYFYWYRQILGQKVEFLVSFYNNEISEKSEIFDDQFSVERPDGSNFTLKIRSTKLEDSAMYFCASSTLGTGGNSPLHFGNGTRLTVT.

V usage is TRBV28 and J usage is TRBJ1-3; a weak D match, TRBD1 (5 bases). This CDR3 has 15 residues. V gave up 6 bases and J gave up 1 base, with 13 bases separating them. Germline-derived CDR1 and CDR2 are MDHEN and SYDVKM. Written as DNA, the CDR3 is TGTGCCAGCAGCGGAGGGGATTTGTCTGGAAACACCATATATTTT. Protein: CASSGGDLSGNTIYF.

This chain connects TRBV11-3 to TRBJ2-4; TRBD1 aligns across 7 bases. The germline V gene encodes CDR1 SGHNT and CDR2 YENEEA. The CDR3 is 16 residues long. J gave up 0 bases and V 7 bases, and 9 bases lay outside the gene matches. In DNA form, the CDR3 reads TGTGCCAGCACCCCAGGGGGAGCGCTAGCCAAAAACATTCAGTACTTC. It translates to CASTPGGALAKNIQYF.

The V and J genes are TRBV5-1 and TRBJ2-7; D is unclear. V was pared by 0 bases and J by 4 bases, with 8 bases between. Germline V gene lookup returns CDR1 SGHRS and CDR2 YFSETQ. The CDR3 length is 13 residues. CDR3: CASSLDEFYEQYF. CDR3 DNA sequence: TGCGCCAGCAGCTTGGATGAGTTTTACGAGCAGTACTTC. Based on the CDR3 plus reference TRBV5-1 and TRBJ2-7, the full variable domain is KAGVTQTPRYLIKTRGQQVTLSCSPISGHRSVSWYQQTPGQGLQFLFEYFSETQRNKGNFPGRFSGRQFSNSRSEMNVSTLELGDSALYLCASSLDEFYEQYFGPGTRLTVT.

The rearrangement uses TRBV18 and TRBJ2-5; D is perhaps TRBD1 (5 bases). Germline V gene data show CDR1 as KGHSH and CDR2 as LQKENI. The V end lost 6 bases, the J end lost 1 base, and 9 bases lay between the germline ends. CDR3 length: 13 amino acids. The chain's CDR3 is CASSTRVQETQYF. DNA for the CDR3: TGTGCCAGCTCTACCAGGGTCCAAGAGACCCAGTACTTC. The full variable domain, with the rest looked up from reference TRBV18 and TRBJ2-5, is NAGVMQNPRHLVRRRGQEARLRCSPMKGHSHVYWYRQLPEEGLKFMVYLQKENIIDESGMPKERFSAEFPKEGPSILRIQQVVRGDSAAYFCASSTRVQETQYFGPGTRLLVL.

V usage is TRBV4-1 and J usage is TRBJ1-5; 7 positions match TRBD1. Germline V lookup: CDR1 MGHRA, CDR2 YSYEKL. V was clipped by 4 bases and J by 2 bases; unmatched bases: 8. The CDR3 is 16 amino acids. The CDR3 reads CASSLTGVVGNQPQHF. CDR3 DNA: TGCGCCAGCAGCCTCACAGGGGTTGTCGGCAATCAGCCCCAGCATTTT.

The chain uses TRBV5-1 and TRBJ2-7; 9 positions match TRBD2. Germline loops: CDR1 SGHRS, CDR2 YFSETQ. The length of the CDR3 is 16 residues. The V segment lost 4 bases and the J segment 0 bases; nucleotides outside the gene matches: 8. CDR3 amino acids: CASSPIAGASSYEQYF. The CDR3 region has the DNA TGCGCCAGCAGCCCGATAGCGGGAGCTTCCTCCTACGAGCAGTACTTC.

This chain links TRBV5-1 with TRBJ1-1, with a weak D call TRBD1 (6 bases). CDR3 length: 14 residues. CDR1 is SGHRS and CDR2 is YFSETQ in the germline V gene. Trimming pared 1 base from V and 5 bases from J, leaving 12 bases between. CDR3 nucleotides: TGCGCCAGCAGCTTGAATCAGGGGTGGACTGAAGCTTTCTTT. This gives the protein CASSLNQGWTEAFF.

V and J are TRBV6-2 or TRBV6-3 and TRBJ2-5, with 8 nucleotides matching TRBD2. The germline CDR1 and CDR2 sequences are MNHEY and SVGEGT. This CDR3 spans 14 amino acids. The trim removed 4 bases at V and 5 bases at J, leaving 6 bases unmatched. CDR3 region: CASSSQRGWETQYF. DNA for the CDR3: TGTGCCAGCAGTTCCCAGCGGGGGTGGGAGACCCAGTACTTC.

The genes are TRBV4-2 and TRBJ1-4; D possibly corresponds to TRBD1 (6 bases). This CDR3 contains 16 residues. Per germline, CDR1 LGHNA and CDR2 YNFKEQ. Trimming pared 0 bases from V and 7 bases from J, leaving 15 bases between. Written as DNA, the CDR3 is TGTGCCAGCAGCCAAGACCGGGGCCCAGGGGCTGAAAAACTGTTTTTT. Its protein is CASSQDRGPGAEKLFF.

The rearrangement joins TRBV7-2 to TRBJ1-1; TRBD1 is a possible D gene (5 bases). The CDR3 consists of 13 residues. V was trimmed by 3 bases and J by 1 base, leaving 6 bases between them. Germline V gene sequence: CDR1 SGHTA, CDR2 FQGNSA. The CDR3 DNA reads TGTGCCAGCAGCTTCGGGGGGAACACTGAAGCTTTCTTT. Amino acids: CASSFGGNTEAFF.

This sequence joins TRBV11-3 and TRBJ2-1; 9 nucleotides match TRBD2. CDR3 length equals 14 residues. Germline V CDR1 and CDR2: SGHNT, YENEEA. Trimming took 5 bases from V and 5 from J; bases not matched to a gene: 4. This CDR3 reads CASSASGVNNEQFF. The DNA of the CDR3 is TGTGCCAGCAGCGCTAGCGGGGTAAACAATGAGCAGTTCTTC.

The chain has TRBV7-6 and TRBJ2-5; 12 nucleotides agree with TRBD2. With V trimmed by 1 base and J by 4 bases, 7 bases remained unmatched. The CDR3 runs 17 residues. Germline V gene sequence: CDR1 SGHVS, CDR2 FNYEAQ. The CDR3 region has the DNA TGTGCCAGCAGCTTAGGGCTAGCGGGGGGGCCCGGAGAGACCCAGTACTTC. Amino acid sequence: CASSLGLAGGPGETQYF.

The rearrangement uses TRBV28 and TRBJ1-1; TRBD1 aligns across 9 bases. Germline values: CDR1 MDHEN, CDR2 SYDVKM. Trimming took 10 bases from V and 3 from J; bases not matched to a gene: 6. The CDR3 spans 13 residues. CDR3 in amino acids: CAIRRDRDTEAFF. The CDR3 coding sequence is TGTGCCATCCGCCGGGACAGGGACACTGAAGCTTTCTTT.

V is TRBV4-1 and J is TRBJ1-5, with TRBD1 matching 9 bases. V shed 4 bases and J 5 bases; nucleotides not matched to a gene: 9. Germline assignment: CDR1 MGHRA and CDR2 YSYEKL. This CDR3 has 16 residues. The CDR3 is CASSPADRGPDQPQHF. The CDR3 bases are TGCGCCAGCAGCCCCGCGGACAGGGGTCCTGATCAGCCCCAGCATTTT.

The chain employs TRBV5-6 and TRBJ2-1, with 11 bases aligning to TRBD2. CDR1 is SGHDT and CDR2 is YYEEEE in the germline V gene. The CDR3 spans 17 residues. Unmatched junction bases numbered 12, after V lost 4 bases and J lost 6 bases. CDR3 region: CASSRGSGRALGNEQFF. CDR3 DNA sequence: TGTGCCAGCAGCAGGGGTAGCGGGAGGGCCCTGGGCAATGAGCAGTTCTTC. The entire variable domain, with the rest obtained from reference TRBV5-6 and TRBJ2-1, is as follows: DAGVTQSPTHLIKTRGQQVTLRCSPKSGHDTVSWYQQALGQGPQFIFQYYEEEERQRGNFPDRFSGHQFPNYSSELNVNALLLGDSALYLCASSRGSGRALGNEQFFGPGTRLTVL.

The genes are TRBV27 and TRBJ2-3; TRBD2 might be the D (6 bases). Germline lookup yields CDR1 MNHEY and CDR2 SMNVEV (reference sequence). Trimming left V 0 bases short and J 5 bases short, with 15 bases between. The length of the CDR3 is 16 residues. The CDR3 sequence: CASSLSVARGKDTQYF. The CDR3 DNA reads TGTGCCAGCAGTTTATCTGTAGCCCGGGGGAAAGATACGCAGTATTTT.

The rearrangement uses TRBV19 and TRBJ1-2; possibly TRBD1 for D (5 bases). Germline lookup yields CDR1 LNHDA and CDR2 SQIVND (reference sequence). The V end lost 5 bases, the J end lost 2 bases, and 12 bases lay between the germline ends. The CDR3 runs 14 residues. CDR3 sequence (DNA): TGTGCCAGTAGTGCGGGGACGGCAAACTATGGCTACACCTTC. Its translation: CASSAGTANYGYTF.

In its sample, this clone was seen a few times. This chain links TRBV11-2 with TRBJ2-7; 7 bases line up with TRBD2. This CDR3 has 13 residues. With 1 base clipped from V and 6 bases from J, the junction kept 3 bases outside the gene matches. Germline V gives CDR1 SGHAT, CDR2 FQNNGV. CDR3 nucleotides: TGTGCCAGCAGCTTAGTACAGCGGGGCGAGCAGTACTTC. It specifies CASSLVQRGEQYF.

The V call is TRBV18, the J call TRBJ2-7; D ambiguous. The CDR3 sequence is 12 residues long. V shed 3 bases and J shed 1 base, with 4 bases lying between them. Germline loops: CDR1 KGHSH, CDR2 LQKENI. The CDR3 loop is CASSPLSYEQYF. CDR3 in DNA: TGTGCCAGCTCACCCTTGTCCTACGAGCAGTACTTC.

The rearrangement joins TRBV19 to TRBJ1-5; 8 nucleotides line up with TRBD1. This CDR3 contains 17 residues. Per the germline V gene, CDR1 is LNHDA and CDR2 is SQIVND (reference sequence). The V gene end was trimmed by 5 bases and the J gene end by 0 bases; junction bases not matched to a gene: 9. In DNA, the CDR3 is TGTGCCAGTAGTGCACCCAGACAGGGGCATAGCAATCAGCCCCAGCATTTT. Translating gives CASSAPRQGHSNQPQHF. Full variable domain (missing parts from reference TRBV19 and TRBJ1-5): DGGITQSPKYLFRKEGQNVTLSCEQNLNHDAMYWYRQDPGQGLRLIYYSQIVNDFQKGDIAEGYSVSREKKESFPLTVTSAQKNPTAFYLCASSAPRQGHSNQPQHFGDGTRLSIL.